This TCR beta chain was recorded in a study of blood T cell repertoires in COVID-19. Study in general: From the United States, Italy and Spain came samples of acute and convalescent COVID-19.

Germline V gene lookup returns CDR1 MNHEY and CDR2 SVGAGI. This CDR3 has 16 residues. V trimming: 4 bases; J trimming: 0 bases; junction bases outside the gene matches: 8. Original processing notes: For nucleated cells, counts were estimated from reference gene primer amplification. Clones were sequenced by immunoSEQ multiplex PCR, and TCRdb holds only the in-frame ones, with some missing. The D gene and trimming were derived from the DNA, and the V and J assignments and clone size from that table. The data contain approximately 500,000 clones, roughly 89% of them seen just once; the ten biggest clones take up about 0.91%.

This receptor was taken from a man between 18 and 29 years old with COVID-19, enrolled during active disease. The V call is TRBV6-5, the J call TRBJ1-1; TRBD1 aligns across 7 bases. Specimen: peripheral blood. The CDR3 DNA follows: TGTGCCAGCAGTTTCCAACGGGACAGATTGAACACTGAAGCTTTCTTT. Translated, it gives CASSFQRDRLNTEAFF.